These 3 T cell receptor beta chains originate from one sample sequenced in a study of identical twins' blood T cells. TCRdb fed the 5' RACE reads into MiXCR, producing one record per CDR3 protein. The sample records roughly 380,000 distinct CDR3 sequences, around 30% being singletons. Specimen: PBMCs. These receptors all stem from a woman between 18 and 55 years old in good health.

V usage is TRBV27 and J usage is TRBJ2-3, with D hard to call. The CDR3 is 14 residues long. The germline V gene encodes CDR1 MNHEY and CDR2 SMNVEV (reference sequence). The V gene lost 3 bases and the J gene lost 2 bases, with 9 bases spanning the gap. CDR3: CASSLLDTTDTQYF. For the CDR3, the DNA is TGTGCCAGCAGTTTGCTAGACACCACAGATACGCAGTATTTT.

This clonotype occurred many times. The J gene is TRBJ1-2, the V gene TRBV2; D gene unclear. This CDR3 contains 10 residues. Per germline, CDR1 SNHLY and CDR2 FYNNEI. V dropped 7 bases and J dropped 8 bases, with 8 bases sitting between them. CDR3 amino acids: CASTIGGYTF. The CDR3 DNA reads TGTGCCAGCACGATCGGGGGCTACACCTTC.

This chain uses TRBV25-1 with TRBJ2-7, with D possibly being TRBD1 (6 bases). The ends were cut back, 4 bases at V and 0 bases at J, with 10 bases in the middle. Germline V lookup: CDR1 MGHDK, CDR2 SYGVNS. The CDR3 extends over 14 amino acids. The CDR3 nucleotides read TGTGCCAGCAGTGGTATAGGGGGCTCCTACGAGCAGTACTTC. Translating it yields CASSGIGGSYEQYF.